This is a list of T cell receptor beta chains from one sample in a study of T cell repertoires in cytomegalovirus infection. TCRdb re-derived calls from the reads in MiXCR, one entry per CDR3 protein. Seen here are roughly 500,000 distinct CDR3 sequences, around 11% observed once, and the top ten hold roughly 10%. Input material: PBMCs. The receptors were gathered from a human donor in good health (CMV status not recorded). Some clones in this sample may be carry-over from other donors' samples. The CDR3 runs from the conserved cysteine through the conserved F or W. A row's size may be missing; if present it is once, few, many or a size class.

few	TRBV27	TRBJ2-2	CASSSPGQNTGELFF
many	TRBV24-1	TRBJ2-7	CATSDYDPGSSYEQYF
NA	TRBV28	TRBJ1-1	CASLQGAGNTEAFF
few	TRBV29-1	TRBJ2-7	CSVSGTDHYEQYF
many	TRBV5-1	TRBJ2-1	CASSLRGSLDDNEQFF
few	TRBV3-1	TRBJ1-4	CASSPPVGGDEKLFF
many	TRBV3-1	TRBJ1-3	CASSQGENTIYF
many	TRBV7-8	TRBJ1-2	CASSPKGGIRHGYTF
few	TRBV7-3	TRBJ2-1	CASSQGGTVNEQFF
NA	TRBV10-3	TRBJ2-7	CAISRQESYEQYF
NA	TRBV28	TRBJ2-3	CASSLEWDTQYF
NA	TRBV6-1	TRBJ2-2	CASSEKGRKAATGELFF
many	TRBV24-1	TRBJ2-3	CATSDLKTGESDTQYF
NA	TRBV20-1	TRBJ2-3	CSGSSSGRDTQYF
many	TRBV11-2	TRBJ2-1	CASSLGVDVGEQFF
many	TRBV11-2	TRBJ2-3	CASSLRNWADTQYF
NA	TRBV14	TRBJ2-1	CASSRGLAGEVEQFF
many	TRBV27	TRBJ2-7	CASRLRGTGVYEQYF
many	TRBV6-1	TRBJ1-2	CATVTRPGAWEGYTF
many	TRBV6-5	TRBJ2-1	CASSYPRPPRGEQFF
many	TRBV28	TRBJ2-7	CASSWEGAPTYEQYF
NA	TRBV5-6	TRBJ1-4	CASSPRTGGFEKLFF
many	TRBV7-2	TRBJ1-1	CASSARPREFDTEAFF
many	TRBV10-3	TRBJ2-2	CAISSGTGVTGELFF
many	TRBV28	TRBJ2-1	CASSLDTGRGSGFF
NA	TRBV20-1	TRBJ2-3	CSASYKTSTDTQYF
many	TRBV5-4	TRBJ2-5	CASSPRTSGGAGETQYF
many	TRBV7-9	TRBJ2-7	CASSFGTDLRAVEPDF
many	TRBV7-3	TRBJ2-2	CASSPRMGFAGELFF
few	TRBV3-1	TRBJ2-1	CASSQDWAGGYNEQFF
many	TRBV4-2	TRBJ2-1	CASSEAGRNYDNEQFF
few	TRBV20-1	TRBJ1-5	CSVRSGNQPQHF
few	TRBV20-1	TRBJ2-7	CSALGLAGALSSYEQYF
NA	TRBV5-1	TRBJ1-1	CASSLFWQPNTEAFF
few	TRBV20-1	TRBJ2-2	CSARDTANTGELFF